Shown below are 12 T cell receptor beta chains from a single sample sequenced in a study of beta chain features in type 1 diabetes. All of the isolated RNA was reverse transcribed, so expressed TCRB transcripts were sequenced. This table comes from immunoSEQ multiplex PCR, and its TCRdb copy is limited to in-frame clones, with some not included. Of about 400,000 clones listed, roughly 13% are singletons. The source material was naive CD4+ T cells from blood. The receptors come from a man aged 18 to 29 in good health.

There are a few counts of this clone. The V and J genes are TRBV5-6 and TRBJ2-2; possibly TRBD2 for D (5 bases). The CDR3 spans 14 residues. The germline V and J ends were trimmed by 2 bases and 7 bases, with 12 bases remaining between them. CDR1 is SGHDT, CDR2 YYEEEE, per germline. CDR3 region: CASSFAGGIGELFF. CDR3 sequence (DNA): TGTGCCAGCAGCTTCGCGGGTGGGATCGGGGAGCTGTTTTTT.

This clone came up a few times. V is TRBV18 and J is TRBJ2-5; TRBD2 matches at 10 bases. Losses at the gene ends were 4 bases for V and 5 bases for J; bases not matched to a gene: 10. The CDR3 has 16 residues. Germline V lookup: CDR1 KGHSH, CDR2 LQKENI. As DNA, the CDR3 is TGTGCCAGCTCACAGGTAGCGGGAGGATACGAGGAGACCCAGTACTTC. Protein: CASSQVAGGYEETQYF.

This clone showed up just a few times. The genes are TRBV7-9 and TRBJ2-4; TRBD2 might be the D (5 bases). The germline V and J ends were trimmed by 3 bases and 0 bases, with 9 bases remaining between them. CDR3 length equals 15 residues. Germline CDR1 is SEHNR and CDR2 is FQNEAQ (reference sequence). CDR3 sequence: CASSFPGIAKNIQYF. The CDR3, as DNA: TGTGCCAGCAGCTTCCCGGGGATAGCCAAAAACATTCAGTACTTC.

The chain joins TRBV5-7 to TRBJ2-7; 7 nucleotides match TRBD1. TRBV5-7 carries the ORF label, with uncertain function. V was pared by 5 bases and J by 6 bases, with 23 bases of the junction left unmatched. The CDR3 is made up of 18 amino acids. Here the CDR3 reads CASSPTERGRNVLGEQYF. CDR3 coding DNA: TGTGCCAGCAGTCCTACAGAGAGGGGGCGAAATGTCCTCGGCGAGCAGTACTTC.

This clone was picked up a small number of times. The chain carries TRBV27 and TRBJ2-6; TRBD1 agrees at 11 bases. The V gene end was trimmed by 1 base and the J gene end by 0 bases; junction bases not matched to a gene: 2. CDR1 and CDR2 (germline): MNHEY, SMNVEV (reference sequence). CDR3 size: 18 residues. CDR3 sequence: CASSLWGTGGSGANVLTF. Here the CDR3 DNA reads TGTGCCAGCAGTTTATGGGGGACAGGGGGCTCTGGGGCCAACGTCCTGACTTTC.

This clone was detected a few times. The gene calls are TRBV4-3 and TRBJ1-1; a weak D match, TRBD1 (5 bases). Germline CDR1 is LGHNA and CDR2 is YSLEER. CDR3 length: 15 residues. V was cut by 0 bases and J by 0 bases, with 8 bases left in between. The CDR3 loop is CASSQEPGMNTEAFF. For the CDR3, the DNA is TGCGCCAGCAGCCAAGAGCCAGGGATGAACACTGAAGCTTTCTTT.

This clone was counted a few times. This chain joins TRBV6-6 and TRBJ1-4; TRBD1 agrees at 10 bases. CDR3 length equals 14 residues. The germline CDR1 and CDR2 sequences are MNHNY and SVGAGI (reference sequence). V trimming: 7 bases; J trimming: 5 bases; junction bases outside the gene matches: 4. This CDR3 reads CASTSTGGNEKLFF. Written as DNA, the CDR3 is TGTGCCAGCACCTCGACAGGGGGCAATGAAAAACTGTTTTTT.

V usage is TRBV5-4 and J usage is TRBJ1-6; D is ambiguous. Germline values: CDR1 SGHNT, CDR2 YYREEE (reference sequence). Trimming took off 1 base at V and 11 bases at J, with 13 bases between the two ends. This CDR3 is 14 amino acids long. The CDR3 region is CASSLILEGAPLHF. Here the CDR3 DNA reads TGTGCCAGCAGCTTGATTCTCGAGGGAGCACCCCTCCACTTT.

CDR3 protein: CASSPPKGMGETQYF. CDR3 DNA sequence: TGTGCCAGCAGCCCGCCTAAGGGGATGGGGGAGACCCAGTACTTC. The V and J genes are TRBV6-5 and TRBJ2-5; TRBD1 is a possible D gene (5 bases). The CDR3 consists of 15 residues. The ends were cut back, 6 bases at V and 5 bases at J, with 19 bases in the middle. In germline, CDR1 is MNHEY, CDR2 SVGAGI.

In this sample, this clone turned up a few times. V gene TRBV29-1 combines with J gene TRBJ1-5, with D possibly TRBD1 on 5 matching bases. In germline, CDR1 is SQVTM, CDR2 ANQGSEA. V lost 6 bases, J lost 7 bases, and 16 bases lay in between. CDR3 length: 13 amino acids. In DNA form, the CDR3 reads TGCAGCGTGTCTGACGGGTCAGGGCAGCCCCAGCATTTT. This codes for CSVSDGSGQPQHF.

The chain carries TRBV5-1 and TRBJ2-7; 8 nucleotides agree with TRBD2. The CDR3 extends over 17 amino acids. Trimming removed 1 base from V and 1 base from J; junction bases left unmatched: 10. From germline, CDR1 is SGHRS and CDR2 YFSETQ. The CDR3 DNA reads TGCGCCAGCAGCTTGACTGTTAGCGGGGATTGGTCCTACGAGCAGTACTTC. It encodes CASSLTVSGDWSYEQYF.

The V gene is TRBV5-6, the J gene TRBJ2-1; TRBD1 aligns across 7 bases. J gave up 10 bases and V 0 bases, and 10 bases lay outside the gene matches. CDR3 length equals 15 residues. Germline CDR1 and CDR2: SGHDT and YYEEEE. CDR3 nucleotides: TGTGCCAGCAGCTTGGGACAGGGTGTCAGTCGCGAGCAGTTCTTC. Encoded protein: CASSLGQGVSREQFF.